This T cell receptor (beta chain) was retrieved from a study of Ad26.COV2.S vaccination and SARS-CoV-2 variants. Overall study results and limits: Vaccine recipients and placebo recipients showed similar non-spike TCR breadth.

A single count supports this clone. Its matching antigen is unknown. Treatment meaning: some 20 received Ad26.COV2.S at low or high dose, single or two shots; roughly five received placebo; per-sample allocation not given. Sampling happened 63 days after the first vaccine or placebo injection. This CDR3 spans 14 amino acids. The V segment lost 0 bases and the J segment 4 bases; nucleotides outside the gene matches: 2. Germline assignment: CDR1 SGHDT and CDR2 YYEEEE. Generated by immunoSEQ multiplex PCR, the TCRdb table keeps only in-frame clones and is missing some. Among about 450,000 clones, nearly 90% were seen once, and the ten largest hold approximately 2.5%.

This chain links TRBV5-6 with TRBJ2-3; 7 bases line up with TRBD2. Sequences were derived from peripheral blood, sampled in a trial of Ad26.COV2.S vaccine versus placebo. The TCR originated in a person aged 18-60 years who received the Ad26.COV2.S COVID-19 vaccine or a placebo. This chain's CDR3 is CASSLGLAPDTQYF. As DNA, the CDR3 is TGTGCCAGCAGCTTGGGACTAGCACCAGATACGCAGTATTTT.